Here is one T cell receptor (beta chain) with its context. What it recognizes is unknown. The source of the sample is a study of cytomegalovirus exposure and HLA in healthy donors. Study at large: Genotyping of 400 or so donors showed that 65% to 90% belonged to the Caucasian-associated ancestry cluster.

Primers included in the PCR were 60 Vbeta and 13 Jbeta primers. Sequencing was performed with immunoSEQ multiplex PCR; in TCRdb, only in-frame clones are kept and a portion is missing. The listing contains 150,000 to 250,000 clones. Study outcomes and limitations: Association with HLA alleles at 0.05 false discovery rate was found for around 15,000 TCR beta sequences in a later analysis.

The CDR3 sequence is 11 residues long. Per germline, CDR1 DFQATT and CDR2 SNEGSKA (reference sequence). V was shortened by 3 bases and J by 7 bases, with 9 bases between the two germline ends. The chain uses TRBV20-1 and TRBJ1-2; D ambiguous. Sequencing was done on a sample of PBMCs. This TCR derives from a boy younger than 18 in good health and CMV-seronegative. The CDR3 loop reads CSASRGGGYTF. The CDR3 bases are TGCAGTGCTAGTAGAGGAGGTGGCTACACCTTC.